The clone carrying this T cell receptor beta chain was detected ten times or more. Antigen unknown. The data originate from a study of tumor and adjacent non-tumor tissue in lung cancer. Study details: The patients, roughly 9 men and roughly 5 women, were roughly 30 to 80 with stage I to III disease. General study findings and limits: TCR diversity was significantly greater in tumor than normal lung tissue. Shorter survival was associated with higher TCR diversity in tumors. Top 100 clones took a larger repertoire share in normal lung.

This sample's RNA came from whole unsorted tissue. More than 3 cm separated this lung sample from the edge of the tumor. Three rounds of nested PCR, following a modified ARM-PCR protocol, produced the TCRbeta library. Each CDR3 protein gets one entry after TCRdb re-called the multiplex PCR reads with MiXCR. The data show more than 85,000 distinct CDR3 sequences, under 65% seen once. The source is a man between 60 and 70 years old with non-small cell lung cancer. The sample comprised distant non-tumor lung tissue.

The CDR3, as DNA: TGCGCCAGCAGCGTAGATAGGGCGAGCTCCTATAATTCACCCCTCCACTTT. This sequence encodes CASSVDRASSYNSPLHF. V usage is TRBV4-1 and J usage is TRBJ1-6; unclear D gene. The germline V and J ends were trimmed by 5 bases and 0 bases, with 14 bases remaining between them. The CDR3 is 17 residues long. Germline V CDR1 and CDR2: MGHRA, YSYEKL.